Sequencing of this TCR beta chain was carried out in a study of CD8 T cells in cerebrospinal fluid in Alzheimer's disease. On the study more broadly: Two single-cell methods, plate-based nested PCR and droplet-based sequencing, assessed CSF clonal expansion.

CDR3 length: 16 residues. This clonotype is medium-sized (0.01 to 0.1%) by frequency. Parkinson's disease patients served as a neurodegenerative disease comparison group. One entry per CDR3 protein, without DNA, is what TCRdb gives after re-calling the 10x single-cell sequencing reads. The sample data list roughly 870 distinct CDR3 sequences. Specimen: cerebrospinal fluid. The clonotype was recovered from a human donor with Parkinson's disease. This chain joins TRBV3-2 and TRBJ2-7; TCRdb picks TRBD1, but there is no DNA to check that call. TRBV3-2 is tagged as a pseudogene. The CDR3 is CASSQPPGPTSYEQYF.